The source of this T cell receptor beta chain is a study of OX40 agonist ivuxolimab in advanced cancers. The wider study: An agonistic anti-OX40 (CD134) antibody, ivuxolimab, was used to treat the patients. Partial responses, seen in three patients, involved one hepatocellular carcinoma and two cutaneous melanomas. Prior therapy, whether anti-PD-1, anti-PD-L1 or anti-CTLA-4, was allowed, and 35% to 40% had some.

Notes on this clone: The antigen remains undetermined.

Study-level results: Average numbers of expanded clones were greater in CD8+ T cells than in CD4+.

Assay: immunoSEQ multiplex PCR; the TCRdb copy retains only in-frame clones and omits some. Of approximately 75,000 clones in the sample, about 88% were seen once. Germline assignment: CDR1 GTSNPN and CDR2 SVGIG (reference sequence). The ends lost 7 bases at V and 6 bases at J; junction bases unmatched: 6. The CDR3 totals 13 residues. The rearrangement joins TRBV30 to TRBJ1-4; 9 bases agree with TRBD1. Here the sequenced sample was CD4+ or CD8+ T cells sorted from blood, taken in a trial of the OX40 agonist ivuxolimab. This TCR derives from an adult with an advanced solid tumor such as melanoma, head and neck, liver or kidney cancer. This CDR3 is CAFLQGADEKLFF. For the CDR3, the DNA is TGTGCCTTCCTACAGGGGGCAGATGAAAAACTGTTTTTT.